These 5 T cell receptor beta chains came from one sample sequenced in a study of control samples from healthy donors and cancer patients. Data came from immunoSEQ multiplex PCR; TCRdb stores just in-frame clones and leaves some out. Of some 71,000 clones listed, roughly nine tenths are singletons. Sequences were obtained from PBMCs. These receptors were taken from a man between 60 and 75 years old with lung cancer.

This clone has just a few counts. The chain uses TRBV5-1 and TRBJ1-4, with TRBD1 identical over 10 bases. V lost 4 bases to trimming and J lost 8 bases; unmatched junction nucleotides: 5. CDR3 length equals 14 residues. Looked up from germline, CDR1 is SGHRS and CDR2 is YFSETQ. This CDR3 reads CASSLTGGEEKLFF. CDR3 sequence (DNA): TGCGCCAGCAGCCTGACAGGGGGCGAGGAAAAACTGTTTTTT.

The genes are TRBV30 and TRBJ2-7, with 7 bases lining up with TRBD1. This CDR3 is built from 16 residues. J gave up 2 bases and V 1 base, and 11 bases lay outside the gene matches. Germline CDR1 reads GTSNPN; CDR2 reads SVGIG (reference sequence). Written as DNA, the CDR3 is TGTGCCTGGAGTGCAGATACAGGGGAAAGGGCCTACGAGCAGTACGTC. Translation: CAWSADTGERAYEQYV.

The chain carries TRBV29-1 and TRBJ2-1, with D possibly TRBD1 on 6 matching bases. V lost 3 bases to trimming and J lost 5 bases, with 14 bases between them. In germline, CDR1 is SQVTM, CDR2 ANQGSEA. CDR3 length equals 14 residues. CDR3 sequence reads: CSVENNRVNNEQFF. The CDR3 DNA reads TGCAGCGTTGAGAATAACAGGGTGAACAATGAGCAGTTCTTC.

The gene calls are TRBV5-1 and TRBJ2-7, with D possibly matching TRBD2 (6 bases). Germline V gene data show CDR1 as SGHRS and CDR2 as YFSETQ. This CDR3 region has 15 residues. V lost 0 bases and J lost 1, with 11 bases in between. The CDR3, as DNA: TGCGCCAGCAGCTTGGATCTGGGGAGGTCCTACGAGCAGTACTTC. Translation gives CASSLDLGRSYEQYF.

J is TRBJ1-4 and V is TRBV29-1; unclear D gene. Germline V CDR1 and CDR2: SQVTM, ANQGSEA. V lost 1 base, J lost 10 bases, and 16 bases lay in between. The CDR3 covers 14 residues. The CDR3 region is CSVEVAGLTGKLFF. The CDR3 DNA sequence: TGCAGCGTTGAAGTAGCCGGGTTGACGGGAAAACTGTTTTTT.